This is a list of T cell receptor beta chains from one sample in a study of CD8 T cells in ankylosing spondylitis. TCRdb reprocessed the 5' RACE reads with MiXCR, giving one entry per CDR3 protein. The sample gives some 54,000 distinct CDR3 sequences, approximately 8% of which show up once; approximately 8.5% is in the top ten. Material: blood, either unsorted or a sorted T cell fraction (not recorded which). The receptors were sampled from a female donor with ankylosing spondylitis or in good health (not recorded which). Both conserved end residues are part of each CDR3. The D gene is left open where the match is weak. The size entry is marked missing in some rows and otherwise reads once, few, many or a size class.

>many|14|.|TRBV5-5|TRBJ2-3
CASSLIQGADTQYF
TGTGCCAGCAGCCTGATTCAGGGCGCAGATACGCAGTATTTT
>many|14|.|TRBV12-3/TRBV12-4|TRBJ2-3
CSVSDTTSTDTQYF
TGTTCCGTATCGGACACCACTAGCACAGATACGCAGTATTTT
>many|14|TRBD1|TRBV12-3/TRBV12-4|TRBJ2-7
CASSLRTGESEQYF
TGTGCCAGCAGTTTAAGGACAGGGGAGAGCGAGCAGTACTTC
>many|18|TRBD2|TRBV10-3|TRBJ2-1
CAIRGTSGGPWTYNEQFF
TGTGCCATCAGGGGGACTAGCGGGGGGCCATGGACTTACAATGAGCAGTTCTTC
>few|15|TRBD2|TRBV20-1|TRBJ2-1
CSARDSRGGHPEQFF
TGCAGTGCTAGAGATTCGCGGGGGGGCCATCCTGAGCAGTTCTTC
>.|10|.|TRBV7-9|TRBJ1-1
CASSPLEGFF
TGTGCCAGCAGCCCGTTGGAGGGCTTCTTT
>many|12|.|TRBV29-1|TRBJ1-2
CSVTGTYKGYTF
TGCAGCGTAACCGGGACATACAAAGGCTACACCTTC
>many|12|TRBD1|TRBV20-1|TRBJ2-7
CSAPGGSVEQYF
TGCAGTGCCCCAGGGGGATCGGTGGAGCAGTACTTC
>many|15|TRBD1|TRBV19|TRBJ2-1
CASSIRQGIYNEQFF
TGTGCCAGTAGTATCCGACAGGGGATATACAATGAGCAGTTCTTC
>many|11|.|TRBV6-2/TRBV6-3|TRBJ2-1
CASISYNEQFF
TGTGCCAGCATTTCCTACAATGAGCAGTTCTTC
>many|13|.|TRBV5-1|TRBJ1-1
CASSLGGDTEAFF
TGCGCCAGCAGCTTGGGCGGTGACACTGAAGCTTTCTTT
>many|15|.|TRBV5-1|TRBJ1-1
CASSPPGAGDTEAFF
TGCGCCAGCAGCCCACCGGGGGCGGGGGACACTGAAGCTTTCTTT
>many|13|.|TRBV12-3/TRBV12-4|TRBJ1-5
CASIQGSNQPQHF
TGTGCCAGTATCCAGGGTAGCAATCAGCCCCAGCATTTT
>.|16|.|TRBV10-3|TRBJ2-2
CAIGELGQGDTGELFF
TGTGCCATCGGGGAACTGGGGCAGGGTGACACCGGGGAGCTGTTTTTT
>many|13|.|TRBV5-1|TRBJ1-5
CASSERGREPQHF
TGCGCCAGCAGCGAGAGGGGAAGGGAGCCCCAGCATTTT
>.|15|TRBD1|TRBV7-2|TRBJ2-5
CASSPGQFLQETQYF
TGTGCCAGCAGCCCGGGACAGTTCCTCCAAGAGACCCAGTACTTC
>many|12|.|TRBV7-2|TRBJ2-2
CASSFRTGELFF
TGTGCCAGCAGCTTTCGGACCGGGGAGCTGTTTTTT
>.|12|.|TRBV7-2|TRBJ2-7
CASSLSSHEQYF
TGTGCCAGCAGCCTATCCTCTCACGAGCAGTACTTC
>many|13|TRBD1|TRBV12-3/TRBV12-4|TRBJ2-1
CASGGQGLDEQFF
TGTGCCAGCGGGGGACAGGGCTTGGATGAGCAGTTCTTC
>many|15|.|TRBV10-3|TRBJ2-3
CAISESTGTADTQYF
TGTGCCATCAGTGAGTCGACAGGGACTGCAGATACGCAGTATTTT
>few|17|TRBD1|TRBV7-2|TRBJ1-6
CASSPRDRSSYNSPLHF
TGTGCCAGCAGCCCTCGGGACAGGAGCTCCTATAATTCACCCCTCCACTTT
>many|13|.|TRBV5-5|TRBJ1-3
CASSLVDQNTIYF
TGTGCCAGCAGCTTGGTGGATCAAAACACCATATATTTT
>many|15|.|TRBV20-1|TRBJ2-3
CSHTSGFPGADTQYF
TGCAGTCATACCTCTGGGTTTCCGGGGGCAGATACGCAGTATTTT
>few|16|.|TRBV7-9|TRBJ1-3
CASLPSEVSGGNTIYF
TGTGCCAGCCTGCCGTCAGAGGTCTCGGGGGGAAACACCATATATTTT
>many|12|.|TRBV20-1|TRBJ2-3
CSASNWEDTQYF
TGCAGTGCTAGTAATTGGGAGGATACGCAGTATTTT
>.|14|TRBD2|TRBV2|TRBJ2-7
CASKGQRGPYEQYF
TGTGCCAGCAAGGGCCAGCGGGGACCTTACGAGCAGTACTTC
>many|14|TRBD1|TRBV28|TRBJ1-6
CASGIQGNNSPLHF
TGTGCCAGCGGAATACAGGGGAATAATTCACCCCTCCACTTT
>once|15|.|TRBV3-1|TRBJ1-2
CASSKEDSLTGGYTF
TGTGCCTCCTCCAAAGAGGACAGTTTGACAGGCGGCTACACCTTC
>few|14|.|TRBV20-1|TRBJ1-3
CSARTPPSGNTIYF
TGCAGTGCTAGGACCCCACCCTCTGGAAACACCATATATTTT
>many|15|TRBD2|TRBV5-1|TRBJ2-5
CASRRGLAVQETQYF
TGCGCCAGCAGACGGGGACTAGCGGTTCAAGAGACCCAGTACTTC
>many|17|.|TRBV5-5|TRBJ1-1
CASSLARVREVGTEAFF
TGTGCCAGCAGCTTGGCCAGGGTAAGGGAAGTTGGCACTGAAGCTTTCTTT
>many|16|TRBD2|TRBV5-1|TRBJ2-5
CASSLGPGGAGETQYF
TGCGCCAGCAGCTTGGGTCCCGGGGGGGCTGGAGAGACCCAGTACTTC